This TCR beta chain was sequenced for a study of T cells in Graves' hyperthyroidism and ophthalmopathy. Amplification of TCR beta CDR3 regions was performed using RNA transcripts as template. A first-round RT-PCR of the TCR CDR3 used the HTBI primer set. TCRdb passed the multiplex PCR reads through MiXCR, listing each CDR3 protein once. The sample consists of about 420,000 distinct CDR3 sequences, around a sixth of them appearing once. CDR3 size: 16 residues. CDR1 is SGDLS, CDR2 YYNGEE, per germline. The V gene lost 1 base and the J gene lost 0 bases, with 12 bases spanning the gap. Isolation of PBMCs was performed on about 10 ml fresh peripheral blood.

This TCR was sampled from a woman aged 18-29 years with Graves' hyperthyroidism. The chain combines TRBV9 with TRBJ2-3; tentative D call: TRBD2 (6 bases). Sequencing was carried out using blood. The CDR3 spells CASSVSGLSSTDTQYF. The CDR3 DNA sequence: TGTGCCAGCAGCGTATCGGGACTTTCTAGCACAGATACGCAGTATTTT.